This T cell receptor beta chain emerged from a study of T cell changes during pregnancy in multiple sclerosis. V was cut by 8 bases and J by 10 bases, with 18 bases left in between. Germline CDR1 SEHNR, CDR2 FQNEAQ (reference sequence). This CDR3 has 14 amino acids. The method was immunoSEQ multiplex PCR; TCRdb's version includes in-frame clones alone and lacks a portion of them. The data show 95,000 to 110,000 clones, roughly 90% seen once. The TCR originated in a female donor in good health, enrolled as a control in a pregnancy study. Sequenced here: peripheral blood, sampled in the third trimester of pregnancy. The chain uses TRBV7-9 and TRBJ1-6, with D possibly TRBD1 on 5 matching bases. The CDR3 region is CASGSAFGGSPLHF. The CDR3 coding sequence is TGTGCCAGCGGTTCGGCTTTCGGGGGGTCACCCCTCCACTTT.